Sequencing of this TCR beta chain was carried out in a study of T-cell memory formation after mild COVID-19. Study summary: Largely, TCR clusters stayed within a single donor. Whole-study findings and limits: The main location of contracting CD4+ clones was CM and EM, and that of contracting CD8+ clones was EMRA. Nothing confirmed that second-wave clones peaking on day 37 were specific for SARS-CoV-2.

This clonotype was counted between two and nine times. Its cognate antigen is unknown. V lost 4 bases and J 7 bases, leaving 12 bases between the germline ends. The CDR3 contains 13 residues. The V gene's germline CDR1 is SGDLS and CDR2 YYNGEE. TCRdb reanalysed the 5' RACE reads using MiXCR and keeps one entry per CDR3 protein. The sample has approximately 250,000 distinct CDR3 sequences, over 15% seen once; the top ten hold 20% to 25%. The sample consisted of PBMCs or a T cell subset sorted from them (not recorded which). V usage is TRBV9 and J usage is TRBJ2-1, with no clear D. The sequence came from a man between 18 and 29 years old who had mild COVID-19 (a few samples of this study predate the infection). Cell type and time point are not known. The CDR3 region is CASSPRSHNEQFF. CDR3 nucleotide sequence: TGTGCCAGCAGCCCCAGGAGCCATAATGAGCAGTTCTTC.